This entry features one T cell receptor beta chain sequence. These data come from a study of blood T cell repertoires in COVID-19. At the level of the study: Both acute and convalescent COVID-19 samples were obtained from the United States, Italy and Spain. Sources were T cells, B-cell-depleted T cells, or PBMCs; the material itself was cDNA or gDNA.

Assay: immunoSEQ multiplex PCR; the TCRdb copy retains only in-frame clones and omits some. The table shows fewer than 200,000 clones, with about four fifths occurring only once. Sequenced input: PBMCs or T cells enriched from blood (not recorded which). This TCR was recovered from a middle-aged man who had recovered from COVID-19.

The chain's CDR3 is CSVEDFSGGAWYNEQFF. DNA for the CDR3: TGCAGCGTTGAAGATTTTAGCGGGGGGGCGTGGTACAATGAGCAGTTCTTC. V is TRBV29-1 and J is TRBJ2-1, with 11 bases identical to TRBD2. Trimming removed 0 bases from V and 4 bases from J; junction bases left unmatched: 8. Germline V gene sequence: CDR1 SQVTM, CDR2 ANQGSEA. There are 17 residues in the CDR3.